The rows below give T cell receptor beta chains drawn from one sample of a study of CD8 T cells in ankylosing spondylitis. Each CDR3 protein gets one entry after TCRdb re-called the 5' RACE reads with MiXCR. The sample includes more than 650,000 distinct CDR3 sequences, approximately 12% of them seen just once. Specimen: blood, either unsorted or a sorted T cell fraction (not recorded which). All receptors derive from a male donor with ankylosing spondylitis. Both conserved end residues are part of each CDR3. The D gene is left open where the match is weak. Rows give clone size only sometimes, using once, few, many, or a class for an expanded clone.

>TRBD1|TRBV4-3|TRBJ1-1|many
CASSQGGQGGTEAFF
>.|TRBV5-1|TRBJ2-7|.
CASSHLPGPSYEQYF
>.|TRBV20-1|TRBJ2-7|few
CSARVGHYGEQYF
>.|TRBV20-1|TRBJ2-1|few
CTRAGDRDEQFF
>TRBD1|TRBV5-1|TRBJ2-3|many
CASSFGTGSTDTQYF
>.|TRBV29-1|TRBJ2-3|many
CSVAHTDTQYF
>.|TRBV23-1|TRBJ2-7|few
CASSQRGAEQYF
>.|TRBV6-5|TRBJ1-5|many
CASSYSTGRPQHF
>TRBD1|TRBV20-1|TRBJ1-1|many
CSASRTGVNTEAFF
>.|TRBV12-3/TRBV12-4|TRBJ2-1|.
CASSLRTVGGEQFF
>TRBD2|TRBV5-1|TRBJ2-5|.
CASSLGLAGWETQYF
>.|TRBV6-5|TRBJ1-2|once
CASSYSGRLNYGYTF
>TRBD2|TRBV15|TRBJ2-7|.
CATSPVHGLAGSYEQYF
>.|TRBV24-1|TRBJ2-7|.
CATSDFPLSEQYF
>.|TRBV9|TRBJ2-3|few
CASSSDRLQGNTQYF
>.|TRBV20-1|TRBJ2-2|many
CSASPIVNTGELFF
>.|TRBV7-2|TRBJ2-1|.
CASSPGRRAWSEQFF
>.|TRBV29-1|TRBJ2-3|many
CSVEDRSTDTQYF
>TRBD1|TRBV29-1|TRBJ2-3|few
CSGRASGTGFWDTQYF
>.|TRBV28|TRBJ1-5|few
CASRPPSGGQPQHF
>.|TRBV7-2|TRBJ2-5|.
CASSSGGGRYETQYF
>.|TRBV12-3/TRBV12-4|TRBJ2-5|many
CASSLLGTQYF
>.|TRBV7-8|TRBJ2-7|few
CASSPLRARSSYEQYF
>TRBD2|TRBV7-2|TRBJ2-5|many
CASSLSPGGNQETQYF
>.|TRBV4-1|TRBJ1-1|few
CASSQRPTRVGDTEAFF
>.|TRBV5-6|TRBJ2-1|many
CASSLGRVGSEQFF
>.|TRBV5-1|TRBJ2-6|.
CASSPPDSAFGGANVLTF
>TRBD1|TRBV4-2|TRBJ2-1|few
CASSRGTGGDNEQFF
>TRBD2|TRBV28|TRBJ2-4|.
CASSLLGLAEAAKNIQYF
>.|TRBV5-1|TRBJ2-2|few
CASSLMGITGELFF
>.|TRBV29-1|TRBJ1-2|few
CSVPPGGGSYGYTF
>TRBD1|TRBV6-1|TRBJ1-2|.
CASSEYRGNGYTF
>TRBD1|TRBV7-6|TRBJ2-7|.
CASSPNPGGELNF
>.|TRBV20-1|TRBJ1-5|many
CSASRQSSPNSNQPQHF
>.|TRBV20-1|TRBJ1-1|.
CSAESGANTEAFF
>.|TRBV5-1|TRBJ1-1|.
CASSFGQFMNTEAFF
>TRBD2|TRBV7-2|TRBJ2-1|many
CASSLSTSDNEQFF
>.|TRBV4-3|TRBJ1-1|.
CASSQVQGSPEAFF
>TRBD1|TRBV7-2|TRBJ1-1|.
CASSFRTGREAFF
>.|TRBV15|TRBJ1-4|.
CATSRGSFNEKLFF
>.|TRBV5-1|TRBJ1-1|few
CASSPGVVNTEAFF